This T cell receptor (beta chain) was identified during a study of blood T cells in healthy people across ages. Overall study results and limits: Because sorting was not performed, PBMCs prevented conclusive naive versus antigen-experienced comparison.

Every donor provided roughly 9.1 milliliters of peripheral blood. No fewer than 7 million PBMCs went into each sample. With a J-beta primer mix and a sample-barcoded 5' primer, a second PCR ran about 7 to 12 cycles. Each cDNA molecule was tagged by a template-switch adaptor with 12 random nucleotides. TCRdb itself ran the 5' RACE reads through MiXCR, one entry per CDR3 protein. Of over a million distinct CDR3 sequences listed, approximately 42% are singletons. About this clonotype itself: The antigen is undetermined.

This CDR3 contains 13 residues. Germline lookup yields CDR1 DFQATT and CDR2 SNEGSKA (reference sequence). With V trimmed by 2 bases and J by 5 bases, 0 bases remained unmatched. Sequencing input: blood. The source is a woman aged 18-30 years in good health. The genes are TRBV20-1 and TRBJ2-2, with 9 bases lining up with TRBD2. CDR3 residues: CSARSGGTGELFF. The CDR3 DNA is TGCAGTGCTAGAAGCGGGGGGACCGGGGAGCTGTTTTTT.